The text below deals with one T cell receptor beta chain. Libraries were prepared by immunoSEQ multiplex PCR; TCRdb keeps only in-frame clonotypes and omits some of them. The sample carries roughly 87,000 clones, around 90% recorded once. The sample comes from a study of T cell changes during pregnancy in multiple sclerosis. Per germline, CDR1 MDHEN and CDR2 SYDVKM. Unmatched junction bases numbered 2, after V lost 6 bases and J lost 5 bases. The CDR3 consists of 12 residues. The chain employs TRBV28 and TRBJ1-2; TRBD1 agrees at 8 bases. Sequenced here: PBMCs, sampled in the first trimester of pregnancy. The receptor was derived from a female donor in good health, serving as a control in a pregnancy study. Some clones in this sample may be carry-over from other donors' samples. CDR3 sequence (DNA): TGTGCCAGCAGACGGACAGGGTATGGCTACACCTTC. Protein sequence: CASRRTGYGYTF.